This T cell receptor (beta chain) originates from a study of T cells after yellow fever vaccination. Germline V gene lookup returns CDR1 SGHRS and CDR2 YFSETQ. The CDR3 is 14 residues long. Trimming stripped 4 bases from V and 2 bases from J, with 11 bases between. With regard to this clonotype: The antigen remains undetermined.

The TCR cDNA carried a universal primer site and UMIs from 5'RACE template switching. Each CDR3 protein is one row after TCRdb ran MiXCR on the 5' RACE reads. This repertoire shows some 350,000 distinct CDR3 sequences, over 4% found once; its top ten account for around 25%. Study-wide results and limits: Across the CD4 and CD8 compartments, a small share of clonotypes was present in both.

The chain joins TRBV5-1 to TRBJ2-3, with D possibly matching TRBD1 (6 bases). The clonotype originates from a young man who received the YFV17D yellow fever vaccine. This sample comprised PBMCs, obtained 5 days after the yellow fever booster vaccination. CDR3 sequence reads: CASSNRDNTDTQYF. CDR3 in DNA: TGCGCCAGCAGCAACCGGGACAACACAGATACGCAGTATTTT.